Below, 20 T cell receptor beta chains from the same sample are listed, as sequenced in a study of blood T cells in healthy people across ages. Primers used in a second PCR of about 7 to 12 cycles were a sample-barcoded 5' primer and a J-beta primer mix. TCRdb ran MiXCR on the 5' RACE reads and lists one entry per CDR3 protein. The data hold 710,000 or so distinct CDR3 sequences, with roughly 30% observed a single time. Sequencing was performed on blood. Receptor source: an elderly woman in good health.

J is TRBJ2-2 and V is TRBV12-3 or TRBV12-4; 12 bases align to TRBD2. The CDR3 contains 17 residues. After removal of 2 bases from V and 7 bases from J, the junction contained 8 bases not matched to a gene. The CDR3 nucleotides are TGTGCCAGCAGTTTATGGCCTAGCGGGGGGGCTGGCGGGGAGCTGTTTTTT. It encodes CASSLWPSGGAGGELFF.

Comments on this clonotype: This may be a read error, as it is one base from a much larger clone. The chain uses TRBV20-1 and TRBJ2-1; D is possibly TRBD1 or TRBD2 (5 bases each). Germline V gene lookup returns CDR1 DFQATT and CDR2 SNEGSKA (reference sequence). The CDR3 contains 12 residues. The CDR3 bases are TGCAGTACTAGAGCTCAGGGCTATGAGCAGTTCTTC. As protein: CSTRAQGYEQFF.

This clonotype has at least ten counts. The V call is TRBV7-2, the J call TRBJ2-5; no firm D call. The germline CDR1 and CDR2 sequences are SGHTA and FQGNSA. With 0 bases removed from V and 1 base from J, the gap between germline ends came to 6 bases. The CDR3 is 14 amino acids. The CDR3 coding sequence is TGTGCCAGCAGCTTAGCCTTCCTCCAAGAGACCCAGTACTTC. This codes for CASSLAFLQETQYF.

The chain carries TRBV9 and TRBJ1-2, with 7 bases lining up with TRBD1. The CDR3 consists of 15 residues. After removal of 4 bases from V and 0 bases from J, the junction contained 6 bases not matched to a gene. Germline V gives CDR1 SGDLS, CDR2 YYNGEE. CDR3 region: CASSRSQGANYGYTF. For the CDR3, the DNA is TGTGCCAGCAGCCGGAGCCAGGGGGCTAACTATGGCTACACCTTC. Looking up the rest from reference TRBV9 and TRBJ1-2 gives the full variable domain: DSGVTQTPKHLITATGQRVTLRCSPRSGDLSVYWYQQSLDQGLQFLIQYYNGEERAKGNILERFSAQQFPDLHSELNLSSLELGDSALYFCASSRSQGANYGYTFGSGTRLTVV.

This clonotype was counted only a few times. The chain uses TRBV28 and TRBJ2-7; 7 nucleotides line up with TRBD1. The CDR3 runs 15 residues. V shed 4 bases, J shed 2 bases, and the junction held 8 bases outside the gene matches. Germline assignment: CDR1 MDHEN and CDR2 SYDVKM. This CDR3 reads CASSSPGQLTYEQYF. Written as DNA, the CDR3 is TGTGCCAGCAGTTCACCGGGACAGTTAACCTACGAGCAGTACTTC.

This clonotype was counted a few times. A clone one base away is much larger, so this may be a read error. The genes are TRBV7-9 and TRBJ1-4, with D possibly TRBD1 on 6 matching bases. The CDR3 is 15 residues long. CDR1 is SEHNR, CDR2 FQNEAQ, per germline (reference sequence). CDR3 loop: CASSPGGRTDEKLFF. Here the CDR3 DNA reads TGTGCCAGCAGCCCTGGGGGCAGAACTGATGAAAAACTGTTTTTT. Full variable domain (missing parts from reference TRBV7-9 and TRBJ1-4): DTGVSQNPRHKITKRGQNVTFRCDPISEHNRLYWYRQTLGQGPEFLTYFQNEAQLEKSRLLSDRFSAERPKGSFSTLEIQRTEQGDSAMYLCASSPGGRTDEKLFFGSGTQLSVL.

This clonotype has ten or more counts. The chain combines TRBV12-3 or TRBV12-4 with TRBJ2-5, with 8 bases fitting TRBD1. The CDR3 sequence is 14 residues long. Germline trimming cut 7 bases from V and 8 bases from J; bases unmatched to any gene: 12. This CDR3 reads CASTSGTGWSTQYF. The DNA of the CDR3 is TGTGCCAGCACTTCCGGGACAGGTTGGTCTACCCAGTACTTC.

The V and J genes are TRBV2 and TRBJ2-5, with 7 bases aligning to TRBD2. The tail of the sequence fits TRBJ2-7 better, so the J call may be wrong. There are 14 residues in the CDR3. CDR1 is SNHLY, CDR2 FYNNEI, per germline. DNA of the CDR3: TGTGCCAGCAGTGACAACGGGGGGATCTACGAGCAGTACTTC. This encodes CASSDNGGIYEQYF.

The chain recombines TRBV6-2 or TRBV6-3 with TRBJ1-1, with D possibly TRBD1 on 5 matching bases. The V end was cut by 6 bases, the J end by 1 base, with 15 bases between. The CDR3 is made up of 15 amino acids. Germline CDR1 MNHEY, CDR2 SVGEGT. This chain's CDR3 is CASRTPGTANTEAFF. The DNA for the CDR3 is TGTGCCAGCAGGACGCCCGGGACGGCGAACACTGAAGCTTTCTTT.

This clonotype was seen repeatedly, ten times or more. The chain joins TRBV20-1 to TRBJ2-1, with D possibly being TRBD1 (5 bases). The CDR3 has 12 residues. Germline CDR1 reads DFQATT; CDR2 reads SNEGSKA (reference sequence). V was shortened by 5 bases and J by 6 bases, with 11 bases between the two germline ends. The CDR3 DNA reads as TGCAGTGCTCAAAGACAGTCCAATGAGCAGTTCTTC. Its protein is CSAQRQSNEQFF.

A remark on this clonotype: One base away lies a much larger clone, so this may be a sequencing read error. The CDR3 region is CASSQETGAKQFF. The CDR3, as DNA: TGTGCCAGCAGCCAAGAGACGGGGGCAAAGCAGTTCTTC. V and J are TRBV14 and TRBJ2-1; D is tentatively TRBD1 or TRBD2 (6 bases each). The CDR3 covers 13 residues. CDR1 is SGHDN, CDR2 FVKESK, per germline. The V gene lost 0 bases and the J gene lost 11 bases, with 11 bases spanning the gap.

This rearrangement joins TRBV15 to TRBJ1-1; 7 nucleotides line up with TRBD1. There are 14 residues in the CDR3. Germline-derived CDR1 and CDR2 are LNHNV and YYDKDF (reference sequence). V was clipped by 1 base and J by 6 bases; unmatched bases: 5. CDR3 DNA sequence: TGTGCCACCAGCAGAGGGGTGACAGGGTCTGAAGCTTTCTTT. Protein: CATSRGVTGSEAFF.

The chain links TRBV29-1 to TRBJ1-2, with D possibly TRBD1 on 5 matching bases. The CDR3 loop spans 13 amino acids. The V end lost 6 bases, the J end lost 6 bases, and 17 bases lay between the germline ends. Germline V gives CDR1 SQVTM, CDR2 ANQGSEA. The CDR3 DNA follows: TGCAGCGTCGGGGGAACTTCGGAAAATGGCTACACCTTC. Translated, it gives CSVGGTSENGYTF.

The table lists this clonotype with many counts. The V and J genes are TRBV30 and TRBJ1-2, with 11 bases aligning to TRBD1. There are 17 residues in the CDR3. The germline CDR1 and CDR2 sequences are GTSNPN and SVGIG (reference sequence). Germline trimming cut 0 bases from V and 5 bases from J; bases unmatched to any gene: 11. Written as DNA, the CDR3 is TGTGCCTGGAGTGTGGGAGCCCCCGGGACAGGGGGTTATGGCTACACCTTC. This sequence encodes CAWSVGAPGTGGYGYTF.

The rearrangement joins TRBV2 to TRBJ2-5, with a tentative D call TRBD1 (6 bases). The CDR3 contains 13 residues. V lost 6 bases to trimming and J lost 5 bases, with 13 bases between them. Germline CDR1 reads SNHLY; CDR2 reads FYNNEI. The CDR3 nucleotides are TGTGCCAGCAGGGCGGACAGCCGGGAGACCCAGTACTTC. This encodes CASRADSRETQYF.

This clonotype was seen once. CDR3 sequence reads: CASSAGRQGSNYGYTF. The CDR3 bases are TGTGCCAGCAGTGCCGGGAGGCAGGGGTCTAACTATGGCTACACCTTC. The rearrangement links TRBV6-2 or TRBV6-3 to TRBJ1-2; the D gene is possibly TRBD1 (6 bases). V lost 5 bases and J lost 0, with 16 bases in between. This CDR3 is built from 16 residues. Germline V CDR1 and CDR2: MNHEY, SVGEGT.

The chain recombines TRBV27 with TRBJ2-3; D is uncertain. This CDR3 has 12 amino acids. Trimming pared 7 bases from V and 4 bases from J, leaving 9 bases between. The germline CDR1 and CDR2 sequences are MNHEY and SMNVEV (reference sequence). The CDR3 coding sequence is TGTGCCAGCATCTCTCTGGCAGATACGCAGTATTTT. It translates to CASISLADTQYF.

This clonotype was detected many times. The chain uses TRBV12-3 or TRBV12-4 and TRBJ2-5; the match to TRBD2 covers 8 bases. The CDR3 runs 13 residues. V shed 8 bases, J shed 4 bases, and the junction held 6 bases outside the gene matches. CDR3 amino acids: CASQIAGLETQYF. The DNA of the CDR3 is TGTGCCAGCCAGATAGCGGGGTTAGAGACCCAGTACTTC.

This clonotype was found many times. The chain has TRBV12-3 or TRBV12-4 and TRBJ1-2; D is uncertain. The V gene lost 6 bases and the J gene lost 0 bases, with 11 bases spanning the gap. This CDR3 has 14 amino acids. CDR3 sequence: CASSPGRSNYGYTF. The CDR3 nucleotides read TGTGCCAGCAGCCCGGGCCGTTCTAACTATGGCTACACCTTC.

This clonotype was recorded at least ten times. The chain joins TRBV4-1 to TRBJ1-2, with unresolved D. Germline CDR1 is MGHRA and CDR2 is YSYEKL. Trimming took 4 bases from V and 0 from J, leaving 12 bases between them. This CDR3 spans 15 amino acids. CDR3 nucleotide sequence: TGCGCCAGCAGCCTGGGGTCTACAGCTAACTATGGCTACACCTTC. Its protein product is CASSLGSTANYGYTF.